One sample yielded the 20 T cell receptor beta chains listed below, sequenced in a study of CD8 T cells in ankylosing spondylitis. One entry per CDR3 protein results from TCRdb running MiXCR on the 5' RACE reads. Of about 39,000 distinct CDR3 sequences detected, approximately 3% appear once; the ten largest clones hold 2.8%. The source material was blood, either unsorted or a sorted T cell fraction (not recorded which). These receptors all stem from a male donor with ankylosing spondylitis or in good health (not recorded which).

Ten or more counts support this clonotype. V usage is TRBV9 and J usage is TRBJ2-2; the D is unclear. V lost 2 bases and J 5 bases, leaving 10 bases between the germline ends. This CDR3 contains 14 residues. The V gene's germline CDR1 is SGDLS and CDR2 YYNGEE. CDR3 in DNA: TGTGCCAGCAGCGTTTCGGCAGTGACCGGGGAGCTGTTTTTT. Translated, it gives CASSVSAVTGELFF.

This clonotype was recorded many times. The genes are TRBV9 and TRBJ2-1, with 9 positions matching TRBD1. V dropped 4 bases and J dropped 2; count of bases not matched to a gene: 10. Looked up from germline, CDR1 is SGDLS and CDR2 is YYNGEE. There are 17 residues in the CDR3. This CDR3 is CASSTIMGQGPYNEQFF. The CDR3 nucleotides are TGTGCCAGCAGCACCATAATGGGACAGGGACCCTACAATGAGCAGTTCTTC.

This clonotype occurred a few times. The gene calls are TRBV9 and TRBJ2-1; the D gene is possibly TRBD2 (6 bases). CDR1 is SGDLS, CDR2 YYNGEE, per germline. This CDR3 has 15 residues. Trimming took off 3 bases at V and 3 bases at J, with 13 bases between the two ends. CDR3 DNA sequence: TGTGCCAGCAGCGCCGGACTACTCCTCTACAATGAGCAGTTCTTC. Its translation: CASSAGLLLYNEQFF.

The chain recombines TRBV9 with TRBJ2-1; 13 bases align to TRBD2. Germline CDR1 and CDR2: SGDLS and YYNGEE. V shed 2 bases, J shed 0 bases, and the junction held 5 bases outside the gene matches. This CDR3 comprises 18 residues. The CDR3 is CASSVGLAGVPSYNEQFF. CDR3 nucleotide sequence: TGTGCCAGCAGCGTTGGACTAGCGGGAGTCCCCTCCTACAATGAGCAGTTCTTC. Together with reference TRBV9 and TRBJ2-1, the CDR3 gives the full variable domain: DSGVTQTPKHLITATGQRVTLRCSPRSGDLSVYWYQQSLDQGLQFLIQYYNGEERAKGNILERFSAQQFPDLHSELNLSSLELGDSALYFCASSVGLAGVPSYNEQFFGPGTRLTVL.

This clonotype was detected ten times or more. J is TRBJ2-7 and V is TRBV9; no clear D gene. Per germline, CDR1 SGDLS and CDR2 YYNGEE. Trimming took 0 bases from V and 2 from J, leaving 12 bases between them. The CDR3 is 15 residues long. CDR3 DNA: TGTGCCAGCAGCGTAGACAACATCTCAACCTACGAGCAGTACGTC. Translating it yields CASSVDNISTYEQYV.

This clonotype was recorded many times. The chain is built from TRBV9 and TRBJ2-3; D is undetermined. Trimming stripped 2 bases from V and 1 base from J, with 5 bases between. CDR1 is SGDLS and CDR2 is YYNGEE in the germline V gene. CDR3 size: 13 residues. CDR3 nucleotide sequence: TGTGCCAGCAGCGTTGATCGCACAGATACGCAGTATTTT. Translation: CASSVDRTDTQYF.

In its sample, this clonotype was seen many times. This chain links TRBV9 with TRBJ1-4; D gene unclear. Germline CDR1 and CDR2: SGDLS and YYNGEE. V lost 10 bases and J lost 4, with 14 bases in between. The CDR3 has 13 amino acids. The CDR3 loop is CASQKGNNEKLFF. The CDR3 nucleotides are TGTGCCTCGCAAAAGGGCAATAATGAAAAACTGTTTTTT. The full variable domain, its missing parts supplied by reference TRBV9 and TRBJ1-4, is DSGVTQTPKHLITATGQRVTLRCSPRSGDLSVYWYQQSLDQGLQFLIQYYNGEERAKGNILERFSAQQFPDLHSELNLSSLELGDSALYFCASQKGNNEKLFFGSGTQLSVL.

This clonotype has at least ten counts. The chain combines TRBV9 with TRBJ2-3, with D tentatively TRBD2 (6 bases). Trimming stripped 1 base from V and 4 bases from J, with 10 bases between. The germline V gene encodes CDR1 SGDLS and CDR2 YYNGEE. CDR3 size: 14 residues. CDR3 sequence: CASSVLALADTQYF. In DNA form, the CDR3 reads TGTGCCAGCAGCGTACTAGCGTTGGCAGATACGCAGTATTTT. Filled out from reference TRBV9 and TRBJ2-3, the complete variable domain reads DSGVTQTPKHLITATGQRVTLRCSPRSGDLSVYWYQQSLDQGLQFLIQYYNGEERAKGNILERFSAQQFPDLHSELNLSSLELGDSALYFCASSVLALADTQYFGPGTRLTVL.

The table lists this clonotype with many counts. The chain recombines TRBV9 with TRBJ1-3, with 7 bases identical to TRBD1. Unmatched junction bases numbered 3, after V lost 0 bases and J lost 3 bases. The V gene's germline CDR1 is SGDLS and CDR2 YYNGEE. This CDR3 contains 15 residues. The DNA for the CDR3 is TGTGCCAGCAGCGTAGTAGGGGGCCGTGGAAACACCATATATTTT. This gives the protein CASSVVGGRGNTIYF. Together with reference TRBV9 and TRBJ1-3, the CDR3 gives the full variable domain: DSGVTQTPKHLITATGQRVTLRCSPRSGDLSVYWYQQSLDQGLQFLIQYYNGEERAKGNILERFSAQQFPDLHSELNLSSLELGDSALYFCASSVVGGRGNTIYFGEGSWLTVV.

This clonotype was recorded at least ten times. J is TRBJ2-5 and V is TRBV9; D gene ambiguous. Germline CDR1 is SGDLS and CDR2 is YYNGEE. CDR3 length: 13 residues. V lost 2 bases and J 0 bases, leaving 5 bases between the germline ends. CDR3 DNA sequence: TGTGCCAGCAGCGTCCAAAACCAAGAGACCCAGTACTTC. Translating gives CASSVQNQETQYF.

This sequence joins TRBV9 and TRBJ2-1, with D possibly being TRBD2 (6 bases). Germline assignment: CDR1 SGDLS and CDR2 YYNGEE. Trimming removed 5 bases from V and 6 bases from J, with 15 bases in between. The CDR3 is 14 residues long. The CDR3 DNA reads as TGTGCCAGCAGTTTCTTGCTAGCGTCCAATGAGCAGTTCTTC. This sequence encodes CASSFLLASNEQFF.

This clonotype was seen at least ten times. The chain has TRBV9 and TRBJ2-2, with 12 bases aligning to TRBD1. V lost 3 bases and J lost 4; bases outside the gene matches: 10. The CDR3 loop spans 18 amino acids. Germline V CDR1 and CDR2: SGDLS, YYNGEE. CDR3 nucleotides: TGTGCCAGCAGCGCCCAACCGGGACAGGGGGCGGGCACCGGGGAGCTGTTTTTT. The encoded protein is CASSAQPGQGAGTGELFF.

This clonotype was observed many times. This chain links TRBV9 with TRBJ2-1; 9 bases map to TRBD1. The CDR3 is 15 amino acids. Germline CDR1 reads SGDLS; CDR2 reads YYNGEE. With V trimmed by 3 bases and J by 9 bases, 10 bases remained unmatched. This chain's CDR3 is CASSAIPDRGREQFF. The CDR3, as DNA: TGTGCCAGCAGCGCAATCCCGGACAGGGGTCGTGAGCAGTTCTTC.

In its sample, this clonotype was seen many times. This chain links TRBV9 with TRBJ2-2; D remains ambiguous. Germline loops: CDR1 SGDLS, CDR2 YYNGEE. This CDR3 is 14 amino acids long. V lost 4 bases, J lost 5 bases, and 12 bases lay in between. For the CDR3, the DNA is TGTGCCAGCAGCTCCTCGACTTGGACCGGGGAGCTGTTTTTT. Protein sequence: CASSSSTWTGELFF.

This clonotype was counted many times. The V gene is TRBV9, the J gene TRBJ2-2, with 9 bases identical to TRBD2. The J segment lost 0 bases and the V segment lost 2 bases, leaving 2 bases of the junction unmatched. The germline gives CDR1 SGDLS, CDR2 YYNGEE. The CDR3 is made up of 16 amino acids. Written as DNA, the CDR3 is TGTGCCAGCAGCGTCCTAGCGGGGCCGAACACCGGGGAGCTGTTTTTT. It translates to CASSVLAGPNTGELFF.

Many counts were recorded for this clonotype. The chain uses TRBV9 and TRBJ2-1; a possible D gene is TRBD2 (6 bases). V was cut by 4 bases and J by 0 bases, with 14 bases left in between. Germline V gives CDR1 SGDLS, CDR2 YYNGEE. This CDR3 is 16 amino acids long. This CDR3 reads CASSSSASSSYNEQFF. The DNA for the CDR3 is TGTGCCAGCAGCTCTAGCGCCTCGAGCTCCTACAATGAGCAGTTCTTC.

This clonotype has ten or more counts. The J gene is TRBJ2-3, the V gene TRBV9; no clear D. V was clipped by 0 bases and J by 6 bases, with 14 bases between them. From germline, CDR1 is SGDLS and CDR2 YYNGEE. CDR3 length: 15 residues. The CDR3 region has the DNA TGTGCCAGCAGCGTAGCGGTGGCCCGCGCGGATACGCAGTATTTT. This translates into CASSVAVARADTQYF.

This clonotype was detected ten times or more. The CDR3 here is CASSRERTSPLHF. Here the CDR3 DNA reads TGTGCCAGCAGCAGGGAGCGGACTTCACCCCTCCACTTT. The chain is built from TRBV9 and TRBJ1-6; D not certain. The V gene lost 4 bases and the J gene lost 9 bases, with 11 bases spanning the gap. The CDR3 is made up of 13 amino acids. The germline gives CDR1 SGDLS, CDR2 YYNGEE.

This clonotype was counted many times. The chain links TRBV9 to TRBJ2-2; 7 positions agree with TRBD2. The CDR3 is made up of 18 amino acids. V dropped 2 bases and J dropped 5; count of bases not matched to a gene: 15. Germline loops: CDR1 SGDLS, CDR2 YYNGEE. Here the CDR3 reads CASSVAPIGGGLTGELFF. In DNA, the CDR3 is TGTGCCAGCAGCGTGGCACCTATTGGCGGGGGACTTACCGGGGAGCTGTTTTTT.

This clonotype was seen at least ten times. V and J are TRBV9 and TRBJ2-2, with 9 bases that match TRBD2. The ends lost 6 bases at V and 3 bases at J; junction bases unmatched: 3. CDR1 is SGDLS, CDR2 YYNGEE, per germline. The CDR3 extends over 14 amino acids. CDR3 nucleotide sequence: TGTGCCAGCAAACTAGCGGGTGACACCGGGGAGCTGTTTTTT. Translating it yields CASKLAGDTGELFF.